In this sample, the clone carrying this T cell receptor (beta chain) turned up a few times. The antigen remains undetermined. The sample comes from a study of T-cell reconstitution after alpha-beta-depleted transplantation in children. Study conclusions and caveats: Once a year had passed after transplant, T-cell counts and diversity came mostly from newly produced T cells. In patients about two months after transplant, alpha-beta T cells reportedly arose from several hundred expanded graft clones. The high TCRbeta diversity at day 60 in some patients came from surviving recipient T cells and thymic progenitors.

For TCRbeta, the library was prepared with unique molecular identifiers. TCRdb analysed the PCR reads with MiXCR anew, one entry per CDR3 protein. This table has some 830,000 distinct CDR3 sequences, roughly 15% appearing once. V was cut by 0 bases and J by 6 bases, with 8 bases left in between. CDR1 is MGHRA and CDR2 is YSYEKL in the germline V gene. This CDR3 has 13 amino acids. The genes are TRBV4-1 and TRBJ2-5; D unclear. Sequences were derived from PBMCs, mostly from graft donor cells, sampled 360 days after TCRalphabeta/CD19-depleted stem cell transplant. The receptor's source is a male patient younger than 18 who had a stem cell transplant for acute lymphoblastic leukemia, so the T cells may come from the graft donor. CDR3 in DNA: TGCGCCAGCAGCCAAGATCAGGTTCAGACCCAGTACTTC. It codes for CASSQDQVQTQYF.